These 24 T cell receptor beta chains were all obtained from the same sample, sequenced in a study of blood T cell repertoires in COVID-19. TCRdb's copy holds only in-frame clones and misses some; the assay was immunoSEQ multiplex PCR. The data show a few hundred thousand clones, around 86% seen once. The sequenced sample was peripheral blood. These receptors originate from a man aged 35-49 years who had recovered from COVID-19.

The V and J genes are TRBV18 and TRBJ2-7, with D perhaps TRBD2 (6 bases). This CDR3 comprises 12 residues. Germline CDR1 and CDR2: KGHSH and LQKENI. Trimming cost V 6 bases and J 2 bases, with 8 bases left between them. CDR3 coding DNA: TGTGCCAGCTCGGGGGGTACCTACGAGCAGTACTTC. Translation gives CASSGGTYEQYF.

This clone was counted once. V gene TRBV5-6 combines with J gene TRBJ2-3; TRBD2 might be the D (6 bases). There are 15 residues in the CDR3. V was clipped by 0 bases and J by 1 base, with 9 bases between them. Germline V gene sequence: CDR1 SGHDT, CDR2 YYEEEE. In DNA form, the CDR3 reads TGTGCCAGCAGCTTGGACGGGGGAGGCACAGATACGCAGTATTTT. Translation: CASSLDGGGTDTQYF.

The chain is built from TRBV6-5 and TRBJ2-7; 9 bases match TRBD1. V gave up 6 bases and J gave up 3 bases; unmatched junction bases: 6. This CDR3 comprises 14 residues. Germline-derived CDR1 and CDR2 are MNHEY and SVGAGI. In nucleotides, the CDR3 is TGTGCCAGCAGCGGACAGGGGATGGTCTACGAGCAGTACTTC. It is translated as CASSGQGMVYEQYF.

Written as DNA, the CDR3 is TGTGCCATCAGTGTAGGGACTAGCGGGAGCCATGAGCAGTTCTTC. Translating it yields CAISVGTSGSHEQFF. The chain employs TRBV10-3 and TRBJ2-1, with 14 bases identical to TRBD2. Per the germline V gene, CDR1 is ENHRY and CDR2 is SYGVKD. The junction had 4 bases not matched to a gene; V was cut back by 4 bases and J by 8 bases. CDR3 length equals 15 residues.

The chain combines TRBV9 with TRBJ2-7; D is perhaps TRBD1 (6 bases). Trimming removed 4 bases from V and 6 bases from J, with 14 bases in between. The CDR3 length is 13 residues. The germline V gene has CDR1 SGDLS and CDR2 YYNGEE. The CDR3 sequence: CASSTQGFGEQYF. The CDR3 nucleotides read TGTGCCAGCAGCACGCAGGGGTTCGGCGAGCAGTACTTC. The full variable domain, in which reference TRBV9 and TRBJ2-7 provide the parts outside the CDR3, is DSGVTQTPKHLITATGQRVTLRCSPRSGDLSVYWYQQSLDQGLQFLIQYYNGEERAKGNILERFSAQQFPDLHSELNLSSLELGDSALYFCASSTQGFGEQYFGPGTRLTVT.

This chain connects TRBV5-4 to TRBJ1-4, with TRBD1 matching 9 bases. The V and J ends lost 0 bases and 5 bases, in that order; junction bases with no gene match: 2. The CDR3 sequence is 15 residues long. CDR1 is SGHNT, CDR2 YYREEE, per germline (reference sequence). The CDR3 sequence is CASSLGGTGNEKLFF. The CDR3 DNA reads TGTGCCAGCAGCTTGGGGGGGACAGGGAATGAAAAACTGTTTTTT.

The gene calls are TRBV4-2 and TRBJ2-2; D remains ambiguous. The germline gives CDR1 LGHNA, CDR2 YNFKEQ. This CDR3 has 14 residues. V lost 3 bases and J lost 6, with 11 bases in between. CDR3 residues: CASSHPNPAGELFF. The CDR3 nucleotides are TGTGCCAGCAGCCATCCAAACCCGGCCGGGGAGCTGTTTTTT.

In DNA, the CDR3 is TGTGCCAGCAGCCTAGACAGTGGAAATACCGGGGAGCTGTTTTTT. Translating gives CASSLDSGNTGELFF. This rearrangement joins TRBV6-5 to TRBJ2-2; a possible D gene is TRBD1 (5 bases). Trimming removed 6 bases at V and 5 bases at J, with 16 bases between. In germline, CDR1 is MNHEY, CDR2 SVGAGI. CDR3 length equals 15 residues.

This chain uses TRBV9 with TRBJ1-1, with D hard to call. The CDR3 sequence is 13 residues long. Germline-derived CDR1 and CDR2 are SGDLS and YYNGEE. V was cut by 4 bases and J by 0 bases, with 7 bases left in between. The DNA for the CDR3 is TGTGCCAGCAGCTTTACAGTGAACACTGAAGCTTTCTTT. This sequence encodes CASSFTVNTEAFF.

This clone has a single count. The J gene is TRBJ1-2, the V gene TRBV4-3; maybe TRBD1 (6 bases). CDR1 and CDR2 (germline): LGHNA, YSLEER. The CDR3 has 16 residues. With 0 bases removed from V and 9 bases from J, the gap between germline ends came to 20 bases. CDR3 nucleotide sequence: TGCGCCAGCAGCCAAGAGCCCTCAAACAGGGTTTCTCGCTACACCTTC. Translated: CASSQEPSNRVSRYTF.

V usage is TRBV11-2 and J usage is TRBJ1-2; 9 nucleotides match TRBD1. Trimming removed 4 bases from V and 11 bases from J; junction bases left unmatched: 5. Germline V CDR1 and CDR2: SGHAT, FQNNGV. This CDR3 has 12 amino acids. CDR3 loop: CASSWGDRVYTF. The CDR3 DNA follows: TGTGCCAGCAGCTGGGGGGACAGGGTGTACACCTTC.

V usage is TRBV10-3 and J usage is TRBJ2-1; D possibly corresponds to TRBD2 (6 bases). The V gene's germline CDR1 is ENHRY and CDR2 SYGVKD. The CDR3 is 13 residues long. With 6 bases removed from V and 0 bases from J, the gap between germline ends came to 6 bases. The CDR3 is CAIRRDSYNEQFF. CDR3 in DNA: TGTGCCATCAGGCGGGACTCCTACAATGAGCAGTTCTTC.

The chain couples TRBV18 to TRBJ2-3; D unresolved. Deletions cut 3 bases from V and 0 bases from J, with 7 bases between. The CDR3 sequence is 14 residues long. Per germline, CDR1 KGHSH and CDR2 LQKENI. CDR3 DNA: TGTGCCAGCTCACCTCCCCTTAGCACAGATACGCAGTATTTT. This codes for CASSPPLSTDTQYF. Supplemented by reference TRBV18 and TRBJ2-3, the full variable domain reads NAGVMQNPRHLVRRRGQEARLRCSPMKGHSHVYWYRQLPEEGLKFMVYLQKENIIDESGMPKERFSAEFPKEGPSILRIQQVVRGDSAAYFCASSPPLSTDTQYFGPGTRLTVL.

This clone has a handful of counts. The chain uses TRBV6-5 and TRBJ2-7, with a weak D call TRBD1 (5 bases). V lost 6 bases to trimming and J lost 2 bases, with 11 bases between them. Germline assignment: CDR1 MNHEY and CDR2 SVGAGI. This CDR3 is built from 13 residues. CDR3 residues: CASRGGATYEQYF. In DNA form, the CDR3 reads TGTGCCAGCAGGGGTGGGGCGACCTACGAGCAGTACTTC.

The chain recombines TRBV6-5 with TRBJ2-7, with 11 bases lining up with TRBD2. The CDR3 totals 16 residues. With V trimmed by 0 bases and J by 6 bases, 7 bases remained unmatched. The germline gives CDR1 MNHEY, CDR2 SVGAGI. The CDR3: CASSYSPWLAGGEQYF. CDR3 sequence (DNA): TGTGCCAGCAGTTACTCCCCTTGGCTAGCGGGAGGCGAGCAGTACTTC.

The chain couples TRBV6-1 to TRBJ1-6; no clear D gene. Per the germline V gene, CDR1 is MNHNS and CDR2 is SASEGT. The CDR3 is 12 amino acids. V was cut by 2 bases and J by 19 bases, with 15 bases left in between. CDR3 protein: CASSENGRQRHF. DNA of the CDR3: TGTGCCAGCAGTGAAAACGGCAGACAAAGGCACTTT.

The chain employs TRBV7-9 and TRBJ1-2; tentatively, D is TRBD1 (5 bases). CDR3 length: 16 residues. V lost 5 bases and J lost 4, with 20 bases in between. Germline V gene sequence: CDR1 SEHNR, CDR2 FQNEAQ (reference sequence). In DNA form, the CDR3 reads TGTGCCAGCAGCACATCAGGGAACTCAAAGATCTATGGCTACACCTTC. Protein: CASSTSGNSKIYGYTF.

The rearrangement uses TRBV18 and TRBJ2-7; TRBD2 might be the D (5 bases). Germline CDR1 KGHSH, CDR2 LQKENI. Between the trimmed V and J ends, which lost 2 bases and 7 bases, there was a span of 12 bases. The CDR3 consists of 13 residues. The CDR3 DNA follows: TGTGCCAGCTCACCATCCCCGGAGGTGGAGCAGTACTTC. Translated, it gives CASSPSPEVEQYF.

The genes are TRBV12-3 or TRBV12-4 and TRBJ2-5, with TRBD2 identical over 7 bases. The CDR3 has 11 residues. V lost 7 bases and J lost 5; bases outside the gene matches: 1. For the CDR3, the DNA is TGTGCCAGCACCGGGGGGGAGACCCAGTACTTC. Amino acid sequence: CASTGGETQYF.

The chain combines TRBV7-2 with TRBJ2-2; D might be TRBD2 (6 bases). Germline V gene sequence: CDR1 SGHTA, CDR2 FQGNSA. The ends were cut back, 5 bases at V and 5 bases at J, with 9 bases in the middle. The CDR3 is made up of 13 amino acids. Written as DNA, the CDR3 is TGTGCCAGCAGCCCGGGACTTACCGGGGAGCTGTTTTTT. Residues: CASSPGLTGELFF.

The chain couples TRBV6-6 to TRBJ2-7; 11 bases fit TRBD2. The CDR3 length is 15 residues. With V trimmed by 4 bases and J by 4 bases, 6 bases remained unmatched. Germline V gene sequence: CDR1 MNHNY, CDR2 SVGAGI (reference sequence). The CDR3 reads CASSSLAGGRYEQYF. The CDR3, as DNA: TGTGCCAGCAGTTCGCTAGCGGGGGGTCGTTACGAGCAGTACTTC.

This clone was recorded a few times. The genes are TRBV18 and TRBJ2-3, with TRBD2 matching over 12 bases. The J segment lost 5 bases and the V segment lost 5 bases, leaving 8 bases of the junction unmatched. Germline values: CDR1 KGHSH, CDR2 LQKENI. The CDR3 is 16 amino acids. CDR3 sequence (DNA): TGTGCCAGCTCAGAGCTAGCGGGAGGGCGAGGAGATACGCAGTATTTT. This sequence encodes CASSELAGGRGDTQYF.

The chain couples TRBV5-4 to TRBJ2-2, with D maybe TRBD2 (5 bases). The V gene's germline CDR1 is SGHNT and CDR2 YYREEE (reference sequence). The length of the CDR3 is 17 residues. Trimming took 4 bases from V and 1 from J, leaving 17 bases between them. The DNA of the CDR3 is TGTGCCAGCAGCCCAGGTACGGGGATTCGGAACACCGGGGAGCTGTTTTTT. It encodes CASSPGTGIRNTGELFF.

The gene calls are TRBV29-1 and TRBJ2-7, with D maybe TRBD1 (5 bases). V lost 6 bases, J lost 4 bases, and 10 bases lay in between. The CDR3 sequence is 11 residues long. Germline V gene lookup returns CDR1 SQVTM and CDR2 ANQGSEA. The CDR3 region is CSVQSGYEQYF. The CDR3 DNA sequence: TGCAGCGTACAGTCAGGGTACGAGCAGTACTTC.